One and the same sample provided the 24 T cell receptor beta chains below, sequenced in a study of high-grade serous ovarian cancer treatment subgroups. The tumor samples were collected prior to definitive surgery or chemotherapy. Sequenced by immunoSEQ multiplex PCR; TCRdb stores in-frame clones only, minus some. The table has about 3,600 clones, about three quarters seen once. What was sequenced was tumor tissue. The receptor source for this set is a human donor with high-grade serous ovarian cancer.

The chain uses TRBV7-9 and TRBJ1-1; no clear D. The V gene's germline CDR1 is SEHNR and CDR2 FQNEAQ (reference sequence). V was trimmed by 4 bases and J by 7 bases, leaving 13 bases between them. The CDR3 is made up of 13 amino acids. Here the CDR3 DNA reads TGTGCCAGCAGCTCCCACCCCCTTGGTGAAGCTTTCTTT. The encoded protein is CASSSHPLGEAFF. The full variable domain, in which reference TRBV7-9 and TRBJ1-1 provide the parts outside the CDR3, is DTGVSQNPRHKITKRGQNVTFRCDPISEHNRLYWYRQTLGQGPEFLTYFQNEAQLEKSRLLSDRFSAERPKGSFSTLEIQRTEQGDSAMYLCASSSHPLGEAFFGQGTRLTVV.

In this sample, this clone turned up once. This chain links TRBV7-6 with TRBJ2-1; TRBD2 agrees at 8 bases. This CDR3 region has 14 residues. Trimming at V came to 5 bases and at J to 3 bases, leaving 3 bases not matched to a gene. Germline loops: CDR1 SGHVS, CDR2 FNYEAQ. DNA of the CDR3: TGTGCCAGCAGCCTCGGGACTAGCTACAATGAGCAGTTCTTC. It yields the protein CASSLGTSYNEQFF.

The chain has TRBV15 and TRBJ2-5, with 9 nucleotides matching TRBD1. Germline V lookup: CDR1 LNHNV, CDR2 YYDKDF (reference sequence). The CDR3 totals 15 residues. V trimming: 5 bases; J trimming: 4 bases; junction bases outside the gene matches: 8. The CDR3, as DNA: TGTGCCACCAGCGGCCGACAGGGGGAAGGAGAGACCCAGTACTTC. Its protein product is CATSGRQGEGETQYF.

In nucleotides, the CDR3 is TGCGCCAGCAGCCAAGGCCCCCTCTACAATGAGCAGTTCTTC. Translated, it gives CASSQGPLYNEQFF. The V gene is TRBV4-1, the J gene TRBJ2-1; no firm D call. Trimming left V 1 base short and J 3 bases short, with 7 bases between. Germline lookup yields CDR1 MGHRA and CDR2 YSYEKL. This CDR3 is built from 14 residues.

V is TRBV7-2 and J is TRBJ2-5; tentative D call: TRBD1 (5 bases). CDR1 SGHTA and CDR2 FQGNSA come from the germline V gene. Trimming cost V 5 bases and J 5 bases, with 12 bases left between them. CDR3 length equals 13 residues. The CDR3: CASSPRVRETQYF. CDR3 nucleotides: TGTGCCAGCAGCCCCAGGGTGCGGGAGACCCAGTACTTC. Together with reference TRBV7-2 and TRBJ2-5, the CDR3 gives the full variable domain: GAGVSQSPSNKVTEKGKDVELRCDPISGHTALYWYRQSLGQGLEFLIYFQGNSAPDKSGLPSDRFSAERTGGSVSTLTIQRTQQEDSAVYLCASSPRVRETQYFGPGTRLLVL.

This clone was seen more than once but under ten times. The rearrangement uses TRBV28 and TRBJ2-1; the match to TRBD2 covers 12 bases. Trimming at V came to 6 bases and at J to 0 bases, leaving 9 bases not matched to a gene. The CDR3 extends over 18 amino acids. Germline values: CDR1 MDHEN, CDR2 SYDVKM. The CDR3 DNA sequence: TGTGCCAGCAGACCCGGGACTAGCGGGCCAAGCTCCTACAATGAGCAGTTCTTC. Its protein product is CASRPGTSGPSSYNEQFF.

This clone counts as medium-sized (0.01 to 0.1%). The J gene is TRBJ2-2, the V gene TRBV9; 10 nucleotides agree with TRBD2. There are 20 residues in the CDR3. J was trimmed by 6 bases and V by 3 bases; bases with no gene match: 20. Germline lookup yields CDR1 SGDLS and CDR2 YYNGEE. CDR3 residues: CASSALDSGSGGAVSGELFF. CDR3 sequence (DNA): TGTGCCAGCAGCGCGTTGGACAGCGGGAGCGGGGGGGCCGTGTCCGGGGAGCTGTTTTTT. Based on the CDR3 plus reference TRBV9 and TRBJ2-2, the full variable domain is DSGVTQTPKHLITATGQRVTLRCSPRSGDLSVYWYQQSLDQGLQFLIQYYNGEERAKGNILERFSAQQFPDLHSELNLSSLELGDSALYFCASSALDSGSGGAVSGELFFGEGSRLTVL.

V is TRBV11-2 and J is TRBJ1-3, with D perhaps TRBD1 (5 bases). The CDR3 extends over 14 amino acids. With 3 bases removed from V and 4 bases from J, the gap between germline ends came to 10 bases. CDR1 is SGHAT, CDR2 FQNNGV, per germline. The CDR3 spells CASSFPQGGNTIYF. CDR3 nucleotide sequence: TGTGCCAGCAGCTTCCCCCAGGGCGGAAACACCATATATTTT.

This chain joins TRBV6-5 and TRBJ1-2; unclear D gene. Germline CDR1 MNHEY, CDR2 SVGAGI. This CDR3 has 13 residues. V dropped 5 bases and J dropped 2 bases, with 9 bases sitting between them. CDR3 residues: CASSQTWNYGYTF. In DNA form, the CDR3 reads TGTGCCAGCAGTCAGACATGGAACTATGGCTACACCTTC.

The chain employs TRBV7-9 and TRBJ2-1, with TRBD2 matching over 8 bases. CDR1 and CDR2 (germline): SEHNR, FQNEAQ (reference sequence). The V segment lost 3 bases and the J segment 1 base; nucleotides outside the gene matches: 11. The CDR3 is 18 amino acids. The CDR3 here is CASSFPRIAGPSYNEQFF. Here the CDR3 DNA reads TGTGCCAGCAGCTTCCCTCGGATAGCGGGACCTTCCTACAATGAGCAGTTCTTC.

The J gene is TRBJ1-2, the V gene TRBV28; D gene uncertain. V lost 6 bases and J lost 8, with 16 bases in between. The germline CDR1 and CDR2 sequences are MDHEN and SYDVKM. The CDR3 extends over 13 amino acids. The DNA for the CDR3 is TGTGCCAGCAGCTCCCCCGGGCTCGGAGGCTACACCTTC. This encodes CASSSPGLGGYTF.

The chain couples TRBV11-2 to TRBJ2-1; D is undetermined. V was cut by 2 bases and J by 13 bases, with 12 bases left in between. This CDR3 spans 12 amino acids. The germline gives CDR1 SGHAT, CDR2 FQNNGV. Written as DNA, the CDR3 is TGTGCCAGCAGCTTAAATAGGACGGGTCAGTTCTTC. It encodes CASSLNRTGQFF.

The chain uses TRBV5-8 and TRBJ2-5; TRBD1 might be the D (6 bases). Germline CDR1 and CDR2: SGHTS and YDEGEE. The CDR3 has 13 residues. Between the trimmed V and J ends, which lost 6 bases and 5 bases, there was a span of 14 bases. In nucleotides, the CDR3 is TGTGCCAGCAACTTAGGGGGATCGGAGACCCAGTACTTC. Translating gives CASNLGGSETQYF.

The sample holds one count of this clone. This chain uses TRBV5-6 with TRBJ2-7; TRBD2 aligns across 11 bases. The germline CDR1 and CDR2 sequences are SGHDT and YYEEEE. The CDR3 consists of 14 residues. Trimming removed 4 bases from V and 5 bases from J; junction bases left unmatched: 5. The CDR3 is CASSRTSGSDEQYF. CDR3 in DNA: TGTGCCAGCAGCAGAACTAGCGGGAGCGACGAGCAGTACTTC.

This rearrangement joins TRBV6-4 to TRBJ2-4; D is undetermined. Germline V lookup: CDR1 MRHNA, CDR2 SNTAGT. The CDR3 runs 12 residues. V shed 8 bases and J shed 6 bases, with 11 bases lying between them. CDR3 residues: CASLEERNIQYF. DNA for the CDR3: TGTGCCAGCCTCGAGGAGCGAAACATTCAGTACTTC.

This chain joins TRBV7-2 and TRBJ2-1; 7 nucleotides agree with TRBD1. CDR3 length: 18 residues. Germline CDR1 reads SGHTA; CDR2 reads FQGNSA. Trimming removed 2 bases from V and 2 bases from J; junction bases left unmatched: 12. The CDR3 sequence is CASSLTGQVVRTYNEQFF. Written as DNA, the CDR3 is TGTGCCAGCAGCTTAACCGGACAGGTAGTAAGGACCTACAATGAGCAGTTCTTC.

Remarks on this clone: The junction does not match germline at one end; this may be a read error. The CDR3 sequence: CASSQTGTEAFF. Here the CDR3 DNA reads TGCGCCAGCAGCCAAACCGGGACAGAAGCTTTCTTT. The chain combines TRBV7-3 with TRBJ1-1; possibly TRBD1 for D (6 bases). Germline V gene lookup returns CDR1 SGHTA and CDR2 FQGTGA. The CDR3 has 12 amino acids.

The rearrangement joins TRBV7-6 to TRBJ2-7; D unresolved. Between the trimmed V and J ends, which lost 5 bases and 3 bases, there was a span of 20 bases. Germline assignment: CDR1 SGHVS and CDR2 FNYEAQ. This CDR3 comprises 16 residues. Written as DNA, the CDR3 is TGTGCCAGCAGCCCAACGCCAAAGGCCGCCCTCTACGAGCAGTACTTC. Its protein product is CASSPTPKAALYEQYF.

The gene calls are TRBV7-6 and TRBJ2-3; the D gene is possibly TRBD2 (6 bases). The CDR3 sequence is 17 residues long. The germline V gene encodes CDR1 SGHVS and CDR2 FNYEAQ. Trimming shortened V by 5 bases and J by 4 bases, and 22 bases separated the two germline ends. The CDR3 sequence is CASSPGRVAGMPDTQYF. The CDR3, as DNA: TGTGCCAGCAGCCCGGGTAGAGTGGCGGGGATGCCAGATACGCAGTATTTT.

The chain employs TRBV7-9 and TRBJ2-3; D not certain. Germline values: CDR1 SEHNR, CDR2 FQNEAQ (reference sequence). CDR3 length: 12 amino acids. V lost 1 base and J 4 bases, leaving 3 bases between the germline ends. As DNA, the CDR3 is TGTGCCAGCAGCTTAGGGGCAGATACGCAGTATTTT. As protein: CASSLGADTQYF.

The rearrangement uses TRBV7-9 and TRBJ2-5; the D gene could be TRBD1 or TRBD2 (5 bases each). Per the germline V gene, CDR1 is SEHNR and CDR2 is FQNEAQ (reference sequence). The CDR3 loop spans 15 amino acids. V was trimmed by 1 base and J by 5 bases, leaving 14 bases between them. The CDR3 DNA follows: TGTGCCAGCAGCTTAGAAAGGAGACAGCGGGAGACCCAGTACTTC. It specifies CASSLERRQRETQYF.

V is TRBV4-2 and J is TRBJ1-1, with 8 bases fitting TRBD1. The trim removed 5 bases at V and 5 bases at J, leaving 7 bases unmatched. Germline assignment: CDR1 LGHNA and CDR2 YNFKEQ. CDR3 length: 14 amino acids. CDR3 nucleotide sequence: TGTGCCAGCAGCTTGGGATGGACAGGGACTGAAGCTTTCTTT. This codes for CASSLGWTGTEAFF.

There are a few counts of this clone. This chain connects TRBV5-1 to TRBJ1-4; a weak D match, TRBD1 (5 bases). CDR1 is SGHRS and CDR2 is YFSETQ in the germline V gene. The CDR3 spans 14 residues. V gave up 0 bases and J gave up 4 bases, with 7 bases separating them. The CDR3, as DNA: TGCGCCAGCAGCTTGGAGGGGAGTAATGAAAAACTGTTTTTT. Translated: CASSLEGSNEKLFF.

This chain uses TRBV14 with TRBJ2-2; D may match TRBD1 or TRBD2 (5 bases each). There are 17 residues in the CDR3. From germline, CDR1 is SGHDN and CDR2 FVKESK. Trimming took off 4 bases at V and 1 base at J, with 16 bases between the two ends. CDR3 DNA sequence: TGTGCCAGCAGCCGCTGGGGACCGGCTTTGAACACCGGGGAGCTGTTTTTT. It specifies CASSRWGPALNTGELFF.